This TCR beta chain is drawn from a study of beta chain features in type 1 diabetes. Sequencing targeted expressed TCRB transcripts, as all isolated RNA had been reverse transcribed. TCRdb's table, derived via immunoSEQ multiplex PCR, lists solely in-frame clones and lacks some. The table lists hundreds of thousands of clones, around 28% of them singletons, with 0.05% to 0.07% in the top ten. This clonotype was obtained from a man aged 18 to 30 in good health. The specimen was naive CD4+ T cells from blood.

CDR3 nucleotides: TGTGCCAGCCCGAGTTCGGGACAGGTCCCTGACGAGCAGTACTTC. This codes for CASPSSGQVPDEQYF. V is TRBV28 and J is TRBJ2-7; 8 bases map to TRBD1. CDR1 MDHEN and CDR2 SYDVKM come from the germline V gene. The CDR3 has 15 amino acids. J gave up 5 bases and V 8 bases, and 14 bases lay outside the gene matches.